This T cell receptor (beta chain) originates from a study (dated by TCRdb to about 2015). In terms of the full investigation: The study tested whether tumor-infiltrating Tregs in breast cancer are recruited from blood Tregs or converted in situ from other CD4+ T cell subsets.

CD4+CD45RO+CD25- cells were isolated as memory CD4+ T cells. Tregs, naive and memory CD4+ T cells from tumor, blood and ipsilateral draining lymph nodes of a handful of breast cancer patients underwent full-length TCR alpha and beta sequencing. Tumor tissue and lymph nodes from ipsilateral axillary dissection were perfused with PBS, minced and digested with collagenase I and hyaluronidase. Ficoll density gradient centrifugation was used to isolate mononuclear cells from either lymph nodes or roughly 50 ml of peripheral blood. Sorted cell populations were confirmed by FACS to exceed 90% purity. The study at large found these results: In terms of TCR gene usage, tumor memory CD4+ T cells clustered together with blood and lymph node memory CD4+ cells, as well as with lymph node naive CD4+ cells. The validation in the larger cohort was limited to a single TCR beta V-J rearrangement instead of whole repertoires. Tumor-infiltrating Treg TCR alpha and beta sequences overlapped most with tumor naive CD4+ T cells, then with blood naive CD4+ T cells.

Full-length TCR variable regions were amplified by 5' RACE PCR with constant-region reverse primers, followed by semi-nested PCR with Nested Universal Primer A. Using the ReliaPrep RNA Cell Miniprep System, total RNA was extracted, and the SMARTer RACE 5'/3' Kit was then used to reverse transcribe the RNA into 5'RACE-ready cDNA. Multiplex adaptors were used to barcode the full-length TCR alpha and beta libraries, which were then sequenced on an Illumina MiSeq. As for the original processing: For each of nine subset-tissue groups, sequencing data from the five patients were pooled, and the groups were then compared using unsupervised clustering of TCR gene usage. The Morisita-Horn index was used to calculate repertoire similarity, with shared sequences weighted according to their contribution to each repertoire. TCRdb redid the processing of the public reads, applying fastp at Q25 and MiXCR, and retained in-frame beta chains. All rows with the same CDR3 protein become a single entry with the most common DNA and genes. The V and J calls were not made by the authors but by TCRdb's processing. The sample data list roughly 69,000 distinct CDR3 sequences, and 22% of these were observed just once. In total, the top ten clones hold over 2.5% of the sample.

In regard to this clonotype: Its antigen has not been determined. A much larger clone differs by one base, so this may be a read error.

This receptor was taken from a female donor with breast cancer. The sequencing sample was made of memory CD4+ T cells sorted from a lymph node. This sample's cell subset or site label indicates: memory CD4+ T cells, CD4+CD45RO+CD25-.

The DNA reads TGTGCCAGCACCCCCCGGGACAGGGCGTACAATGGGCAGTTCTTC. Its coded protein is CASTPRDRAYNGQFF. This receptor chain uses TRBV4-2 and TRBJ2-1; TRBD1 matches 9 bases in the middle. The germline V gene gives CDR1 as LGHNA and CDR2 as YNFKEQ. The CDR3, cysteine through phenylalanine, is 15 amino acids long. Only the CDR3 DNA stays, 45 bases, in frame from base 1.